These 17 T cell receptor beta chains originate from one sample sequenced in a study of early T cells in non-severe SARS-CoV-2 infection. Each CDR3 protein is one row after TCRdb ran MiXCR on the 5' RACE reads. The table has roughly 80,000 distinct CDR3 sequences, 5.5% to 7.5% seen once. Sequenced material: whole blood. These receptors were taken from an adult who was a healthcare worker with PCR-confirmed SARS-CoV-2 infection or an uninfected control (not recorded which).

CDR3 bases: TGCGCCAGCAGCCAAAACCCCTCGGGACAGACCTACGAGCAGTACTTC. Its translation is CASSQNPSGQTYEQYF. This sequence joins TRBV4-3 and TRBJ2-7, with 7 bases identical to TRBD1. CDR3 length: 16 residues. CDR1 and CDR2 (germline): LGHNA, YSLEER. The junction had 9 bases not matched to a gene; V was cut back by 2 bases and J by 2 bases.

Ten or more counts support this clonotype. The rearrangement joins TRBV14 to TRBJ2-6; D is ambiguous. This CDR3 spans 16 amino acids. Per germline, CDR1 SGHDN and CDR2 FVKESK. The germline V and J ends were trimmed by 1 base and 6 bases, with 13 bases remaining between them. This chain's CDR3 is CASSQGAVSTANVLTF. CDR3 DNA sequence: TGTGCCAGCAGCCAAGGGGCGGTTTCCACGGCCAACGTCCTGACTTTC. The whole variable domain, remainder taken from reference TRBV14 and TRBJ2-6, is EAGVTQFPSHSVIEKGQTVTLRCDPISGHDNLYWYRRVMGKEIKFLLHFVKESKQDESGMPNNRFLAERTGGTYSTLKVQPAELEDSGVYFCASSQGAVSTANVLTFGAGSRLTVL.

The chain uses TRBV6-5 and TRBJ2-7, with 16 nucleotides matching TRBD2. Losses at the gene ends were 4 bases for V and 5 bases for J; bases not matched to a gene: 8. This CDR3 is built from 17 residues. In germline, CDR1 is MNHEY, CDR2 SVGAGI. The CDR3 DNA sequence: TGTGCCAGCAGTTCCTCCGGGACTAGCGGGGGGGCCAACGAGCAGTACTTC. It encodes CASSSSGTSGGANEQYF.

This clonotype turned up a few times. The chain recombines TRBV2 with TRBJ2-4, with unresolved D. Trimming cost V 4 bases and J 3 bases, with 10 bases left between them. CDR1 and CDR2 (germline): SNHLY, FYNNEI. The length of the CDR3 is 14 residues. CDR3: CASSVGMGKNIQYF. In DNA, the CDR3 is TGTGCCAGCAGTGTTGGCATGGGCAAAAACATTCAGTACTTC.

This clonotype was recorded many times. At one boundary the junction diverges from the germline segment, which might be a read error. The chain has TRBV7-9 and TRBJ1-2; 8 bases are a match to TRBD1. CDR3 length: 14 amino acids. Germline V gives CDR1 SEHNR, CDR2 FQNEAQ (reference sequence). CDR3 region: CASSPTGVDYCYTF. For the CDR3, the DNA is TGTGCCAGCAGCCCGACAGGGGTCGACTATTGCTACACCTTC.

This clonotype was seen a handful of times. J is TRBJ1-2 and V is TRBV30; TRBD1 matches at 8 bases. After removal of 8 bases from V and 8 bases from J, the junction contained 4 bases not matched to a gene. The CDR3 spans 10 residues. Germline CDR1 and CDR2: GTSNPN and SVGIG (reference sequence). DNA for the CDR3: TGTGCCGGACAGGGAGCCGGCTACACCTTC. Translated: CAGQGAGYTF.

Only a few counts were recorded for this clonotype. The chain recombines TRBV29-1 with TRBJ2-5; D ambiguous. This CDR3 comprises 11 residues. Germline V gene data show CDR1 as SQVTM and CDR2 as ANQGSEA. Between the trimmed V and J ends, which lost 5 bases and 1 base, there was a span of 5 bases. The CDR3 region is CSVLIQETQYF. As DNA, the CDR3 is TGCAGCGTTCTGATCCAAGAGACCCAGTACTTC.

This clonotype has a count of ten or more. This chain uses TRBV7-2 with TRBJ2-3, with TRBD2 matching over 9 bases. V trimming: 4 bases; J trimming: 2 bases; junction bases outside the gene matches: 7. Germline CDR1 is SGHTA and CDR2 is FQGNSA. The CDR3 is 16 amino acids. The CDR3 bases are TGTGCCAGCAGCTGGACTAGCGTTCGATCCACAGATACGCAGTATTTT. Translation: CASSWTSVRSTDTQYF.

As DNA, the CDR3 is TGTGCCAGCACCACGACTAGCGGGAGGCCCCCAGTTGGCTACGAGCAGTACTTC. Its protein product is CASTTTSGRPPVGYEQYF. The chain carries TRBV27 and TRBJ2-7; TRBD2 agrees at 13 bases. Germline assignment: CDR1 MNHEY and CDR2 SMNVEV (reference sequence). The CDR3 is made up of 18 amino acids. V was pared by 7 bases and J by 3 bases, with 15 bases of the junction left unmatched.

The CDR3 sequence: CASSAGTGLKYNSPLHF. The CDR3 DNA is TGTGCCAGCAGCGCCGGGACAGGGCTAAAATATAATTCACCCCTCCACTTT. The V gene is TRBV5-6, the J gene TRBJ1-6; 9 bases are shared with TRBD1. This CDR3 region has 17 residues. Germline assignment: CDR1 SGHDT and CDR2 YYEEEE. Trimming at V came to 4 bases and at J to 4 bases, leaving 9 bases not matched to a gene.

This clonotype was seen many times. The rearrangement links TRBV10-3 to TRBJ2-1; possibly TRBD1 for D (5 bases). The CDR3 extends over 15 amino acids. CDR1 ENHRY and CDR2 SYGVKD come from the germline V gene. The ends were cut back, 4 bases at V and 0 bases at J, with 10 bases in the middle. CDR3 residues: CAISGGRSSYNEQFF. CDR3 sequence (DNA): TGTGCCATCAGTGGGGGCAGGAGCTCCTACAATGAGCAGTTCTTC.

This clonotype has only a few counts. The chain joins TRBV20-1 to TRBJ2-1; a weak D match, TRBD2 (5 bases). V lost 6 bases, J lost 3 bases, and 9 bases lay in between. Germline V CDR1 and CDR2: DFQATT, SNEGSKA (reference sequence). This CDR3 contains 12 residues. The CDR3 DNA is TGCAGTGCCGAGGGAAGCTACAATGAGCAGTTCTTC. This encodes CSAEGSYNEQFF.

The CDR3 DNA reads as TGTGCCAGCTCACCATCTCCGTCCCGGTACACTGAAGCTTTCTTT. Amino acid sequence: CASSPSPSRYTEAFF. The rearrangement uses TRBV18 and TRBJ1-1; D uncertain. CDR3 length equals 15 residues. Germline CDR1 KGHSH, CDR2 LQKENI. The germline V and J ends were trimmed by 2 bases and 3 bases, with 13 bases remaining between them.

V gene TRBV4-1 combines with J gene TRBJ2-1, with D tentatively TRBD2 (6 bases). Germline V gene data show CDR1 as MGHRA and CDR2 as YSYEKL. This CDR3 is 14 amino acids long. Trimming stripped 2 bases from V and 7 bases from J, with 12 bases between. The CDR3 coding sequence is TGCGCCAGCAGCCAATATAGCGGAGAGAATGAGCAGTTCTTC. Its protein product is CASSQYSGENEQFF.

The table lists this clonotype with many counts. The chain recombines TRBV20-1 with TRBJ2-3; 9 positions match TRBD2. From germline, CDR1 is DFQATT and CDR2 SNEGSKA (reference sequence). V was clipped by 1 base and J by 0 bases; unmatched bases: 2. CDR3 length: 15 amino acids. The CDR3 DNA sequence: TGCAGTGCTAGAGCTACTAGCGGGAGCACAGATACGCAGTATTTT. It yields the protein CSARATSGSTDTQYF.

This clonotype was recorded at least ten times. The rearrangement uses TRBV7-2 and TRBJ2-3; D may match TRBD1 or TRBD2 (5 bases each). This CDR3 comprises 15 residues. Germline CDR1 and CDR2: SGHTA and FQGNSA. Trimming pared 5 bases from V and 3 bases from J, leaving 15 bases between. The CDR3 DNA sequence: TGTGCCAGCAGCCTTGAGGGGCTAAGGACAGATACGCAGTATTTT. It encodes CASSLEGLRTDTQYF.

This clonotype appeared many times. The genes are TRBV12-3 or TRBV12-4 and TRBJ1-6; the match to TRBD1 covers 7 bases. This CDR3 has 14 residues. Losses at the gene ends were 5 bases for V and 7 bases for J; bases not matched to a gene: 5. CDR3: CASSRDSRNSPLHF. The CDR3 DNA sequence: TGTGCCAGCAGTCGGGACAGCCGCAATTCACCCCTCCACTTT.